The 20 T cell receptor beta chains listed next were all sequenced from one sample in a study of technical replicates of blood from several donors. Here immunoSEQ multiplex PCR was the method, and the copy in TCRdb shows in-frame clones only, minus some. Here the sample spans about 12,000 clones, approximately 90% being singletons. The sample comprised PBMCs. Receptors originate from a human donor in good health.

The V gene is TRBV6-5, the J gene TRBJ2-5, with D possibly matching TRBD1 (6 bases). The CDR3 covers 14 residues. Trimming took 2 bases from V and 4 from J, leaving 11 bases between them. CDR1 and CDR2 (germline): MNHEY, SVGAGI. CDR3 DNA sequence: TGTGCCAGCAGTTACGGGGGCAAGGGAGAGACCCAGTACTTC. This codes for CASSYGGKGETQYF.

V and J are TRBV7-9 and TRBJ2-1, with 10 nucleotides matching TRBD2. There are 16 residues in the CDR3. V lost 5 bases and J lost 3; bases outside the gene matches: 7. The germline V gene has CDR1 SEHNR and CDR2 FQNEAQ (reference sequence). CDR3 sequence (DNA): TGTGCCAGCAGCCCTCAGACTAGCGGGCTCTACAATGAGCAGTTCTTC. As protein: CASSPQTSGLYNEQFF.

This chain connects TRBV6-1 to TRBJ2-1; the match to TRBD1 covers 7 bases. V lost 2 bases to trimming and J lost 8 bases; unmatched junction nucleotides: 6. Germline values: CDR1 MNHNS, CDR2 SASEGT. The CDR3 covers 14 residues. CDR3 sequence: CASSERGGADEQFF. The CDR3 region has the DNA TGTGCCAGCAGTGAACGAGGGGGCGCCGATGAGCAGTTCTTC.

This clone is a singleton in its sample. The rearrangement joins TRBV19 to TRBJ2-7; tentative D call: TRBD1 (6 bases). Trimming pared 7 bases from V and 6 bases from J, leaving 16 bases between. Germline V lookup: CDR1 LNHDA, CDR2 SQIVND (reference sequence). CDR3 length: 13 residues. The CDR3 sequence: CASKGHRTGEQYF. For the CDR3, the DNA is TGTGCCAGTAAGGGACACCGAACGGGCGAGCAGTACTTC. The full variable domain, completed using reference TRBV19 and TRBJ2-7, is DGGITQSPKYLFRKEGQNVTLSCEQNLNHDAMYWYRQDPGQGLRLIYYSQIVNDFQKGDIAEGYSVSREKKESFPLTVTSAQKNPTAFYLCASKGHRTGEQYFGPGTRLTVT.

The rearrangement joins TRBV5-1 to TRBJ1-1, with D possibly TRBD1 on 5 matching bases. The CDR3 totals 15 residues. Germline V gene lookup returns CDR1 SGHRS and CDR2 YFSETQ. The V end lost 2 bases, the J end lost 1 base, and 12 bases lay between the germline ends. DNA of the CDR3: TGCGCCAGCAGCTTACCAGGGAATTCGAACACTGAAGCTTTCTTT. This encodes CASSLPGNSNTEAFF.

This chain uses TRBV6-1 with TRBJ2-1; 8 bases line up with TRBD2. CDR1 MNHNS and CDR2 SASEGT come from the germline V gene. Unmatched junction bases numbered 10, after V lost 2 bases and J lost 4 bases. This CDR3 is 17 amino acids long. This CDR3 is CASSEPPRTSRYNEQFF. CDR3 nucleotides: TGTGCCAGCAGTGAACCGCCGAGGACTAGCCGATACAATGAGCAGTTCTTC.

This clone showed up just once. The CDR3 DNA reads TGTGCCAGCAGCTTGTTAGCGGGGGGCACAGATACGCAGTATTTT. Its protein product is CASSLLAGGTDTQYF. The chain is built from TRBV5-6 and TRBJ2-3, with TRBD2 matching over 9 bases. The ends lost 1 base at V and 1 base at J; junction bases unmatched: 1. The CDR3 contains 15 residues. CDR1 and CDR2 (germline): SGHDT, YYEEEE.

Regarding this clone: Other nucleotide sequences in the sample specify the same CDR3. This rearrangement joins TRBV27 to TRBJ2-1; 7 bases line up with TRBD2. In germline, CDR1 is MNHEY, CDR2 SMNVEV (reference sequence). Trimming at V came to 5 bases and at J to 9 bases, leaving 7 bases not matched to a gene. The CDR3 totals 13 residues. CDR3 in amino acids: CASSPTSAGEQFF. CDR3 nucleotide sequence: TGTGCCAGCAGTCCAACTAGCGCCGGTGAGCAGTTCTTC.

V gene TRBV11-3 combines with J gene TRBJ2-7; 8 bases line up with TRBD2. The CDR3 spans 14 residues. Per germline, CDR1 SGHNT and CDR2 YENEEA. V shed 3 bases and J 5 bases; nucleotides not matched to a gene: 6. The CDR3 DNA follows: TGTGCCAGCAGCTTTGGAAAAGCGGGGGACGAGCAGTACTTC. It is translated as CASSFGKAGDEQYF.

Regarding this clone: Germline is not matched at one junction end, which may reflect a read error. The chain links TRBV5-1 to TRBJ2-2; 12 nucleotides agree with TRBD2. Germline CDR1 is SGHRS and CDR2 is YFSETQ. The CDR3 loop spans 17 amino acids. CDR3 sequence: CASSLARTSGNSGELFF. The CDR3 region has the DNA TGCGCCAGCAGCTTGGCGAGGACTAGCGGGAACTCCGGGGAGCTGTTTTTT.

This clone was recorded only once. The V call is TRBV11-2, the J call TRBJ1-1; D is uncertain. The germline gives CDR1 SGHAT, CDR2 FQNNGV. V shed 7 bases and J shed 0 bases, with 12 bases lying between them. The CDR3 is made up of 14 amino acids. CDR3 region: CASINLAMNTEAFF. The CDR3 nucleotides read TGTGCCAGCATCAATCTAGCTATGAACACTGAAGCTTTCTTT.

The rearrangement links TRBV5-8 to TRBJ2-5; maybe TRBD1 (5 bases). The length of the CDR3 is 14 residues. Germline assignment: CDR1 SGHTS and CDR2 YDEGEE. Between the trimmed V and J ends, which lost 0 bases and 2 bases, there was a span of 8 bases. CDR3 sequence reads: CASSLGWTQETQYF. CDR3 nucleotide sequence: TGTGCCAGCAGCTTGGGGTGGACACAAGAGACCCAGTACTTC.

By sample share, this clone is hyperexpanded. This chain joins TRBV2 and TRBJ2-1; D ambiguous. Trimming shortened V by 7 bases and J by 1 base, and 5 bases separated the two germline ends. CDR1 SNHLY and CDR2 FYNNEI come from the germline V gene. The CDR3 covers 12 residues. The DNA for the CDR3 is TGTGCCAGCACTCGGTCCTACAATGAGCAGTTCTTC. This codes for CASTRSYNEQFF.

The rearrangement joins TRBV7-2 to TRBJ2-3; 10 nucleotides agree with TRBD2. V lost 5 bases to trimming and J lost 3 bases; unmatched junction nucleotides: 5. This CDR3 spans 15 amino acids. Germline V gives CDR1 SGHTA, CDR2 FQGNSA. The CDR3 DNA reads TGTGCCAGCAGCCAGGGAGCGGGAGGGACAGATACGCAGTATTTT. Translating gives CASSQGAGGTDTQYF.

This clone was seen once. The rearrangement joins TRBV5-6 to TRBJ2-5; 12 bases align to TRBD1. The V and J ends lost 1 base and 5 bases, in that order; junction bases with no gene match: 6. The CDR3 is 16 amino acids. CDR1 is SGHDT and CDR2 is YYEEEE in the germline V gene. CDR3 protein: CASSLTGQGAWETQYF. Written as DNA, the CDR3 is TGTGCCAGCAGCTTGACGGGACAGGGGGCATGGGAGACCCAGTACTTC.

The chain couples TRBV2 to TRBJ2-1; TRBD1 might be the D (5 bases). CDR1 is SNHLY and CDR2 is FYNNEI in the germline V gene. Trimming took off 7 bases at V and 0 bases at J, with 16 bases between the two ends. The length of the CDR3 is 16 residues. In DNA, the CDR3 is TGTGCCAGCACCTTAAGGGGTTTCGACTCCTACAATGAGCAGTTCTTC. It specifies CASTLRGFDSYNEQFF.

This chain uses TRBV28 with TRBJ1-4, with 8 nucleotides matching TRBD1. Germline V gene data show CDR1 as MDHEN and CDR2 as SYDVKM. The ends lost 6 bases at V and 8 bases at J; junction bases unmatched: 11. The length of the CDR3 is 15 residues. The CDR3 nucleotides read TGTGCCAGCAGCCACAGAAGGACAGGGCGGGAAAAACTGTTTTTT. Translated, it gives CASSHRRTGREKLFF.

V usage is TRBV23-1 and J usage is TRBJ2-7, with a tentative D call TRBD1 (6 bases). TRBV23-1 is designated an ORF whose function remains uncertain. V was pared by 6 bases and J by 3 bases, with 18 bases between. There are 15 residues in the CDR3. The CDR3 spells CASSHNDGGYYEQYF. The CDR3 bases are TGCGCCAGCAGCCACAACGATGGGGGCTACTACGAGCAGTACTTC.

CDR3 protein: CASSPRDTRYGYTF. Written as DNA, the CDR3 is TGTGCCAGCTCACCTAGGGACACCCGGTACGGCTACACCTTC. The chain combines TRBV18 with TRBJ1-2; perhaps TRBD1 as D (6 bases). This CDR3 is built from 14 residues. Germline CDR1 is KGHSH and CDR2 is LQKENI. V lost 3 bases and J lost 8, with 16 bases in between.

The rearrangement joins TRBV11-2 to TRBJ1-5; 7 bases line up with TRBD1. J lost 4 bases, V lost 5 bases, and 8 bases had no gene match. The CDR3 contains 15 residues. In germline, CDR1 is SGHAT, CDR2 FQNNGV. DNA of the CDR3: TGTGCCAGCAGCCAAGGAGGACAGGATAATCAGCCCCAGCATTTT. It codes for CASSQGGQDNQPQHF.